This T cell receptor beta chain was sequenced in a study of CD8 T cells in ankylosing spondylitis. Quantitative barcoded 5'-RACE was used to prepare TCR beta libraries. One entry per CDR3 protein, called by TCRdb with MiXCR from the 5' RACE reads. The table has about 140,000 distinct CDR3 sequences, roughly 31% seen once; the top ten hold about 6.3%. There are 15 residues in the CDR3. V lost 4 bases and J lost 4, with 17 bases in between. Germline lookup yields CDR1 LGHDT and CDR2 YNNKEL (reference sequence). Notes on this clonotype: Its antigen remains unidentified.

Study-wide results and limits: Reportedly, significant enrichment of disease-linked clones occurred in matched ankylosing spondylitis synovial fluid. Seemingly distinctive of ankylosing spondylitis blood was a TCR beta motif formed by eight highly homologous variants. With a CD8+ phenotype, disease-linked clones were relatively rare in peripheral blood.

Sequenced sample: synovial fluid, either unsorted or a sorted T cell fraction (not recorded which). This sequence was found in a male donor with ankylosing spondylitis. The chain has TRBV3-1 and TRBJ2-7; TRBD2 is a possible D gene (5 bases). CDR3 DNA: TGTGCCAGCAGCCGCCTGTCCGGAGGCCGATACGAGCAGTACTTC. Encoded protein: CASSRLSGGRYEQYF.